This T cell receptor beta chain was captured in a study of T cells in narcolepsy. Study overall: Donors had narcolepsy type 1 or type 2, or were healthy controls. Findings and caveats of the study: Same-patient CSF and blood CD4+ T cell clonotypes included HCRT-specific and TRIB2-specific autoreactive ones. Blood of same and different patients, but not healthy controls, reportedly held recurring autoreactive clonotypes.

Assay: immunoSEQ multiplex PCR; the TCRdb copy retains only in-frame clones and omits some. The table shows around 780 clones, with roughly a fifth occurring only once. The germline CDR1 and CDR2 sequences are MNHEY and SMNVEV (reference sequence). Trimming at V came to 5 bases and at J to 5 bases, leaving 4 bases not matched to a gene. CDR3 size: 13 residues. Relative to its sample, this clone is medium-sized (0.01 to 0.1%). Its cognate antigen is unknown. The sample taken for sequencing was cultured CD4+ T cells from cerebrospinal fluid. J is TRBJ2-7 and V is TRBV27, with 9 bases matching TRBD2. The sequence came from a human donor with narcolepsy. The CDR3 spells CASSRLAEHEQYF. In DNA form, the CDR3 reads TGTGCCAGCAGTCGACTAGCGGAACACGAGCAGTACTTC.